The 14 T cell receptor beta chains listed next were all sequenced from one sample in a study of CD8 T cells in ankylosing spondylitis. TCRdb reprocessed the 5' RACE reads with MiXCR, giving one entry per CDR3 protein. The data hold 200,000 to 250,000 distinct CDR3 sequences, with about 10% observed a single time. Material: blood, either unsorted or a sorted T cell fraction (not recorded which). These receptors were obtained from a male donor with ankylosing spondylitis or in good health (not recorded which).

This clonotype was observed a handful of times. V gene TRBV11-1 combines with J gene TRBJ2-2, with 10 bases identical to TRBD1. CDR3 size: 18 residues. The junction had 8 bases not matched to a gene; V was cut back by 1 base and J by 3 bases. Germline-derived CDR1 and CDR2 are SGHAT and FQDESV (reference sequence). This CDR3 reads CASSLGLGQGSYTGELFF. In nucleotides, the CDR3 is TGTGCCAGCAGCTTAGGTCTGGGACAGGGGTCCTACACCGGGGAGCTGTTTTTT.

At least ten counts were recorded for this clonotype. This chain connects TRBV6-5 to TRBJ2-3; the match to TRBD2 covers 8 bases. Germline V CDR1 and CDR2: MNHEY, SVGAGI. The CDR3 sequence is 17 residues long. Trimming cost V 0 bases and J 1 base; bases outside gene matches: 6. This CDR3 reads CASSYSAGRGGTDTQYF. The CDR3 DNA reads TGTGCCAGCAGTTACTCGGCCGGGCGGGGGGGCACAGATACGCAGTATTTT.

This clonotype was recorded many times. CDR3 DNA: TGTGCCACCAGCAGAGGACAGGGCGGACCACCTAGCAATCAGCCCCAGCATTTT. This codes for CATSRGQGGPPSNQPQHF. The gene calls are TRBV15 and TRBJ1-5; 7 bases match TRBD1. V was clipped by 1 base and J by 0 bases; unmatched bases: 9. Germline V gene sequence: CDR1 LNHNV, CDR2 YYDKDF (reference sequence). The CDR3 is 18 residues long.

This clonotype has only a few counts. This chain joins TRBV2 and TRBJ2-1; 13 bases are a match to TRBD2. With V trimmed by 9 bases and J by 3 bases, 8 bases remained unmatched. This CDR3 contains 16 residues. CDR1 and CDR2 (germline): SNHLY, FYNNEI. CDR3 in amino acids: CASYSGLAGIYNEQFF. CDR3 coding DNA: TGTGCCAGTTATTCGGGACTAGCGGGGATCTACAATGAGCAGTTCTTC.

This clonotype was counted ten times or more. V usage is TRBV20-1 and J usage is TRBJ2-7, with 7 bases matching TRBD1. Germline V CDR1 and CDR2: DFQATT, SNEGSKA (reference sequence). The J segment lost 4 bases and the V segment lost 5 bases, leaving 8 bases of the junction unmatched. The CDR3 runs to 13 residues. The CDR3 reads CSAHSRQGYEQYF. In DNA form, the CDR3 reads TGCAGTGCTCACTCCAGACAGGGATACGAGCAGTACTTC.

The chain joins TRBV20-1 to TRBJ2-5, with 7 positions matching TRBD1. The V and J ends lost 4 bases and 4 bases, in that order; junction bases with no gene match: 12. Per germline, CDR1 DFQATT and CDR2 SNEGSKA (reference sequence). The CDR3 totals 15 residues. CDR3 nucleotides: TGCAGTGCTATATCCTACAGGGGCCAGGGAGAGACCCAGTACTTC. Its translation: CSAISYRGQGETQYF.

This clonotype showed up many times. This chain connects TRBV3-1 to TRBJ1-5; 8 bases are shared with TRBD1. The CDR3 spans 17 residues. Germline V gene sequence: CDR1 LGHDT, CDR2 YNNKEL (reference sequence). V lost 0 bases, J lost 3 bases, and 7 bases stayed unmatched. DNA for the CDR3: TGTGCCAGCAGCCAAGAAGTTGGGACAGGCCACAATCAGCCCCAGCATTTT. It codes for CASSQEVGTGHNQPQHF.

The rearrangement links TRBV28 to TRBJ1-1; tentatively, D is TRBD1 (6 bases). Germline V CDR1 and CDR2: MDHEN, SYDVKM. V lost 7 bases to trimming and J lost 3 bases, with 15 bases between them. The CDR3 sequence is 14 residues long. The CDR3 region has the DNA TGTGCCAGCACCCCCGGGGGGCGCGACACTGAAGCTTTCTTT. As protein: CASTPGGRDTEAFF.

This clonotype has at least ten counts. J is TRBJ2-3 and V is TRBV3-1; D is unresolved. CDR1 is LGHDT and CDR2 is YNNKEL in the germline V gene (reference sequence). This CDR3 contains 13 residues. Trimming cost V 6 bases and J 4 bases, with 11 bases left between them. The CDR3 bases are TGTGCCAGCAGTCCCCTCCAGGCAGATACGCAGTATTTT. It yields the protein CASSPLQADTQYF.

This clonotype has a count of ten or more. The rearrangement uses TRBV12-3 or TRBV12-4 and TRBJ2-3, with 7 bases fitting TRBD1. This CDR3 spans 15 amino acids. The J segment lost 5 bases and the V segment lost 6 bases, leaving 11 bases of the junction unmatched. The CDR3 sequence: CASRPTGIGGDTQYF. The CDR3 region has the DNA TGTGCCAGCAGACCGACAGGGATAGGCGGAGATACGCAGTATTTT.

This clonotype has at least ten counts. The CDR3 bases are TGTGCCAGCAGCCTGGGGGGGGATAGTCAGCCCCAGCATTTT. Translation gives CASSLGGDSQPQHF. The J gene is TRBJ1-5, the V gene TRBV12-3 or TRBV12-4, with D perhaps TRBD1 (5 bases). Trimming pared 6 bases from V and 6 bases from J, leaving 15 bases between. The CDR3 length is 14 residues.

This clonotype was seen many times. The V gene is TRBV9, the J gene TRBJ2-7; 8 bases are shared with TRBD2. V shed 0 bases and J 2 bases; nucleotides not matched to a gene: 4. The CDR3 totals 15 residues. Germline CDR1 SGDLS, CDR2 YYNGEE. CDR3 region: CASSVGGLGAYEQYF. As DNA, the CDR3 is TGTGCCAGCAGCGTAGGGGGACTAGGCGCCTACGAGCAGTACTTC.

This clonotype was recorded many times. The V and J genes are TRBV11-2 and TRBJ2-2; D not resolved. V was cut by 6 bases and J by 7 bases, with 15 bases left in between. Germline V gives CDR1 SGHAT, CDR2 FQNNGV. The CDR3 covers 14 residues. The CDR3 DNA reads TGTGCCAGCAGTCTAGGGCGGCTAGGCGGGGAGCTGTTTTTT. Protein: CASSLGRLGGELFF.

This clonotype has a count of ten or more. The CDR3 loop is CASRDSGKGRLGNTIYF. CDR3 in DNA: TGTGCCAGCAGAGATTCGGGCAAGGGAAGACTCGGAAACACCATATATTTT. The V and J genes are TRBV12-3 or TRBV12-4 and TRBJ1-3; D gene uncertain. The CDR3 length is 17 residues. V was clipped by 6 bases and J by 4 bases, with 22 bases between them.